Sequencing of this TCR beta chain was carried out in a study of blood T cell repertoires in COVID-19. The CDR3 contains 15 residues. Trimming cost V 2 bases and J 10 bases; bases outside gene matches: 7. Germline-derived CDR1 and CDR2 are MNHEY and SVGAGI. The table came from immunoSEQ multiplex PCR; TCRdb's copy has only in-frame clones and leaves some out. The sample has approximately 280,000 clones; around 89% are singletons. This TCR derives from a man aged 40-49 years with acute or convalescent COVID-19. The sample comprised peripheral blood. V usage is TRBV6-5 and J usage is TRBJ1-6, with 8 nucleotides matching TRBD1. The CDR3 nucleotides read TGTGCCAGCAGTTACACGACAGGGGTAGGGTCACCCCTCCACTTT. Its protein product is CASSYTTGVGSPLHF.